The T cell receptor (beta chain) described here comes from a study of blood T cell repertoires in COVID-19 (dated by TCRdb to about 2020). Looking at the study overall: Collaborator samples came from the United States, Italy and Spain and covered acute and convalescent phases of COVID-19. Where available, HLA class I and class II types were obtained from metadata supplied by the sample provider rather than from assay-based typing. The sample metadata nearly always contained a de-identified subject ID, COVID-19 status, age in years and sex. The dataset comprised deeply sampled blood TCRbeta repertoires from subjects exposed to, actively infected with, or recovered from COVID-19. The repertoires were released in a freely available public database meant as a resource for research on the immune response to SARS-CoV-2. The samples were drawn from the first 160 participants of the ongoing ImmuneRACE study and from more than 1,000 subjects provided by 6 global collaborators. The material from the prospective study consisted of cDNA or gDNA derived from T cells, B-cell-depleted T cells, or PBMCs. What the research found in general, with its limitations: The quantity of clinical and demographic metadata differed by source and by participant and was supplied without curation.

Collaborating institutions collected whole blood in K2EDTA tubes following their own protocols. For TCRbeta analysis, collaborators shipped samples in one of three forms: frozen whole blood, isolated PBMCs, or DNA extracted from either of those sample types. With respect to this clone: Its antigen is currently not known. Base qualities are missing; no much larger clone stands one base away.

Inclusive of the bounding cysteine and phenylalanine, the CDR3 is 11 residues long. The kept DNA is CDR3 alone, 33 bases in frame from the first base. V is clipped by 2 bases and J by 7 bases, and the sequence between their germline boundaries is 5 bases long. Sequences LNHDA (CDR1) and SQIVND (CDR2) are obtained from the germline V gene (reference sequence). TCRbeta CDR3 regions were amplified from genomic DNA by means of the immunoSEQ Assay, a bias-controlled multiplex PCR. For the original study's pipeline: Within the assay, amplification of reference gene primers was used to estimate how many nucleated cells each sample contained. Sequence reads were collapsed and filtered to measure the absolute abundance of every unique TCRbeta CDR3 rearrangement. For each sample, productive Simpson clonality was calculated as the square root of Simpson's diversity index over productive rearrangements. TCRdb obtained this table from immuneACCESS and retained in-frame rearrangements with V and J assigned. These tables miss some clones; where compared with another copy, unresolved V genes account for less than half of the shortfall, and the remainder is unexplained. V and J calls and clone size come straight from that table; D and trimming were deduced from the DNA. The sample includes tens of thousands of clones, with approximately 92% observed a single time. The top ten constitute around 13% of the sample.

This receptor was taken from a human donor in a cohort sampled during active COVID-19. Material: peripheral blood. The chain is made from TRBV19 and TRBJ1-1; no confident D gene assignment can be made. The CDR3 region: CASSIQNEAFF. The nucleotide sequence reads as follows: TGTGCCAGTAGTATACAGAATGAAGCTTTCTTT.